Shown below are 29 T cell receptor beta chains from a single sample sequenced in a study of cytomegalovirus exposure and HLA in healthy donors. The PCR contained 60 Vbeta and 13 Jbeta primers. Libraries were prepared by immunoSEQ multiplex PCR; TCRdb keeps only in-frame clonotypes and omits some of them. Of about 150,000 clones listed, about 85% were seen once; the top ten hold about 2.3%. The sample comprised PBMCs. The receptors shown here come from a woman between 18 and 30 years old in good health and CMV-seronegative.

The V and J genes are TRBV7-2 and TRBJ2-7, with 10 bases matching TRBD1. J lost 1 base, V lost 5 bases, and 5 bases had no gene match. Germline CDR1 SGHTA, CDR2 FQGNSA. The CDR3 spans 15 residues. CDR3 sequence: CASSPVGQGSYEQYF. The CDR3 DNA is TGTGCCAGCAGCCCCGTGGGACAGGGGTCCTACGAGCAGTACTTC.

This chain links TRBV6-4 with TRBJ2-1, with 8 bases aligning to TRBD2. Germline V lookup: CDR1 MRHNA, CDR2 SNTAGT. The length of the CDR3 is 15 residues. Trimming cost V 4 bases and J 7 bases; bases outside gene matches: 9. The CDR3 protein is CASSASSGSTNEQFF. CDR3 DNA sequence: TGTGCCAGCAGTGCCTCGAGCGGGAGTACGAATGAGCAGTTCTTC.

This chain links TRBV6-1 with TRBJ2-1; 12 bases map to TRBD2. The V gene end was trimmed by 3 bases and the J gene end by 8 bases; junction bases not matched to a gene: 5. The CDR3 extends over 15 amino acids. Germline V gene data show CDR1 as MNHNS and CDR2 as SASEGT. The CDR3, as DNA: TGTGCCAGCAGTGATCCTAGCGGGGGGGCCGATGAGCAGTTCTTC. This gives the protein CASSDPSGGADEQFF.

This clone was seen once. The chain has TRBV28 and TRBJ2-7, with TRBD2 matching 7 bases. Trimming at V came to 5 bases and at J to 2 bases, leaving 9 bases not matched to a gene. The germline V gene has CDR1 MDHEN and CDR2 SYDVKM. CDR3 length: 15 residues. CDR3 DNA sequence: TGTGCCAGCAGTCCTATGTGGGCGGGAGCCTACGAGCAGTACTTC. It specifies CASSPMWAGAYEQYF.

V is TRBV5-1 and J is TRBJ2-1; 7 nucleotides align to TRBD2. With V trimmed by 6 bases and J by 11 bases, 17 bases remained unmatched. This CDR3 comprises 15 residues. Germline CDR1 is SGHRS and CDR2 is YFSETQ. The CDR3 loop reads CASNPGGGITMKQFF. CDR3 nucleotide sequence: TGCGCCAGCAATCCTGGGGGGGGAATTACAATGAAGCAGTTCTTC.

In nucleotides, the CDR3 is TGTGCCAGCAGTGAAACAGGCCCGATCAGTGGCTACACCTTC. It codes for CASSETGPISGYTF. J is TRBJ1-2 and V is TRBV2; tentatively, D is TRBD1 (5 bases). V lost 2 bases and J lost 7, with 14 bases in between. The CDR3 extends over 14 amino acids. The germline V gene encodes CDR1 SNHLY and CDR2 FYNNEI.

The chain combines TRBV30 with TRBJ2-2, with 7 bases fitting TRBD2. V shed 0 bases, J shed 5 bases, and the junction held 9 bases outside the gene matches. CDR3 size: 16 residues. Germline V gene data show CDR1 as GTSNPN and CDR2 as SVGIG (reference sequence). This CDR3 reads CAWSVQGRGGTGELFF. Here the CDR3 DNA reads TGTGCCTGGAGTGTCCAAGGGAGGGGAGGAACCGGGGAGCTGTTTTTT.

The DNA of the CDR3 is TGTGCCAGCAGCCTAACAGGGGGAAGTCAGCCCCAGCATTTT. It is translated as CASSLTGGSQPQHF. The chain uses TRBV7-2 and TRBJ1-5; 8 bases line up with TRBD1. Germline V CDR1 and CDR2: SGHTA, FQGNSA. The CDR3 consists of 14 residues. V dropped 5 bases and J dropped 6; count of bases not matched to a gene: 6.

The gene calls are TRBV5-1 and TRBJ1-6; 7 bases match TRBD1. Germline V gene sequence: CDR1 SGHRS, CDR2 YFSETQ. The CDR3 is made up of 14 amino acids. V was clipped by 2 bases and J by 7 bases; unmatched bases: 3. In DNA form, the CDR3 reads TGCGCCAGCAGCTTAGGACAGGAAAATTCACCCCTCCACTTT. This gives the protein CASSLGQENSPLHF.

The V and J genes are TRBV28 and TRBJ1-2; 11 bases match TRBD1. The germline V gene has CDR1 MDHEN and CDR2 SYDVKM. V was pared by 5 bases and J by 7 bases, with 3 bases of the junction left unmatched. The CDR3 totals 13 residues. The CDR3 DNA reads TGTGCCAGCAGTGGACAGGGGGCGGGTGGCTACACCTTC. Protein: CASSGQGAGGYTF.

This clone was picked up one time. The chain is built from TRBV9 and TRBJ2-7; D unresolved. V lost 3 bases and J 3 bases, leaving 10 bases between the germline ends. CDR1 and CDR2 from the germline V gene are SGDLS and YYNGEE. The length of the CDR3 is 13 residues. As DNA, the CDR3 is TGTGCCAGCAGCGACCTAAATAGCTACGAGCAGTACTTC. It codes for CASSDLNSYEQYF.

The chain recombines TRBV9 with TRBJ1-2; 10 bases fit TRBD1. Looked up from germline, CDR1 is SGDLS and CDR2 is YYNGEE. V shed 0 bases, J shed 4 bases, and the junction held 0 bases outside the gene matches. The CDR3 loop spans 14 amino acids. CDR3 in amino acids: CASSVGQGAYGYTF. The CDR3 region has the DNA TGTGCCAGCAGCGTAGGACAGGGGGCCTATGGCTACACCTTC.

CDR3 in DNA: TGCGCCACCTATAAACCGGGACAGGAGAACGTTAACTATGGCTACACCTTC. The encoded protein is CATYKPGQENVNYGYTF. The J gene is TRBJ1-2, the V gene TRBV10-2, with TRBD1 matching 8 bases. CDR3 length: 17 residues. In germline, CDR1 is WSHSY, CDR2 SAAADI. With 10 bases clipped from V and 1 base from J, the junction kept 17 bases outside the gene matches.

This sequence joins TRBV2 and TRBJ2-1, with 7 bases fitting TRBD1. CDR3 length equals 15 residues. V dropped 6 bases and J dropped 6; count of bases not matched to a gene: 11. Germline V gene sequence: CDR1 SNHLY, CDR2 FYNNEI. The CDR3 loop reads CASRYDRERSNEQFF. In DNA, the CDR3 is TGTGCCAGCAGATATGACAGGGAACGAAGCAATGAGCAGTTCTTC.

This clone showed up just a few times. The genes are TRBV2 and TRBJ2-5, with D perhaps TRBD2 (6 bases). The CDR3 has 13 residues. With 8 bases removed from V and 5 bases from J, the gap between germline ends came to 15 bases. Germline CDR1 SNHLY, CDR2 FYNNEI. This CDR3 reads CASLPGGAETQYF. The CDR3 DNA sequence: TGTGCCAGCCTACCAGGCGGGGCTGAGACCCAGTACTTC.

The CDR3 DNA is TGTGCCAGCAGTCCCCCCCCCGCTAAACGGGAGCAGTACTTC. It encodes CASSPPPAKREQYF. The chain uses TRBV28 and TRBJ2-7; D remains ambiguous. Trimming removed 5 bases from V and 7 bases from J, with 18 bases in between. The CDR3 is 14 amino acids. The germline gives CDR1 MDHEN, CDR2 SYDVKM.

The V gene is TRBV28, the J gene TRBJ2-7; 8 bases fit TRBD1. V was pared by 6 bases and J by 1 base, with 8 bases of the junction left unmatched. There are 15 residues in the CDR3. The V gene's germline CDR1 is MDHEN and CDR2 SYDVKM. Here the CDR3 DNA reads TGTGCCAGCAGCCCCCGGACAGGGAATTCCTACGAGCAGTACTTC. Translation gives CASSPRTGNSYEQYF.

This sequence joins TRBV5-1 and TRBJ1-4; TRBD1 matches 8 bases. Germline loops: CDR1 SGHRS, CDR2 YFSETQ. The J segment lost 5 bases and the V segment lost 4 bases, leaving 10 bases of the junction unmatched. The CDR3 is made up of 16 amino acids. Written as DNA, the CDR3 is TGCGCCAGCAGCCCAGGACCGGACAGGGTCAATGAAAAACTGTTTTTT. Protein product: CASSPGPDRVNEKLFF.

The V call is TRBV19, the J call TRBJ2-5, with D unresolved. The end of the DNA fits TRBJ2-7 better, so the J call may be wrong. Germline V lookup: CDR1 LNHDA, CDR2 SQIVND (reference sequence). The CDR3 loop spans 15 amino acids. The chain's CDR3 is CASSMDFGLGYEQYF. The CDR3 region has the DNA TGTGCCAGTAGTATGGATTTCGGGTTAGGCTACGAGCAGTACTTC.

The chain employs TRBV19 and TRBJ1-5; D perhaps matches TRBD1 (6 bases). Germline loops: CDR1 LNHDA, CDR2 SQIVND (reference sequence). The CDR3 runs 15 residues. The V and J ends lost 3 bases and 3 bases respectively, with 12 bases between them. The CDR3 DNA reads TGTGCCAGTAGTATCGTAGGGGGGGTCAATCAGCCCCAGCATTTT. This translates into CASSIVGGVNQPQHF.

The V gene is TRBV6-5, the J gene TRBJ2-7; 14 positions agree with TRBD2. This CDR3 is built from 14 residues. Germline V lookup: CDR1 MNHEY, CDR2 SVGAGI. Losses at the gene ends were 8 bases for V and 6 bases for J; bases not matched to a gene: 6. CDR3 protein: CASQGLAGVSEQYF. The CDR3 DNA follows: TGTGCCAGCCAGGGACTAGCGGGGGTGTCCGAGCAGTACTTC.

CDR3 DNA sequence: TGTGCCAGCAGCTTGAGGGACAGGGGGCATAGGGAGCAGTACTTC. It is translated as CASSLRDRGHREQYF. The J gene is TRBJ2-5, the V gene TRBV5-6; 12 positions match TRBD1. J lost 11 bases, V lost 1 base, and 9 bases had no gene match. Per germline, CDR1 SGHDT and CDR2 YYEEEE. This CDR3 spans 15 amino acids.

The V and J genes are TRBV28 and TRBJ1-1; D is undetermined. V was clipped by 3 bases and J by 1 base, with 12 bases between them. Germline CDR1 MDHEN, CDR2 SYDVKM. The CDR3 consists of 15 residues. CDR3 residues: CASSFAGSSNTEAFF. The DNA of the CDR3 is TGTGCCAGCAGTTTCGCTGGGAGCTCGAACACTGAAGCTTTCTTT. Looking up the rest from reference TRBV28 and TRBJ1-1 gives the full variable domain: DVKVTQSSRYLVKRTGEKVFLECVQDMDHENMFWYRQDPGLGLRLIYFSYDVKMKEKGDIPEGYSVSREKKERFSLILESASTNQTSMYLCASSFAGSSNTEAFFGQGTRLTVV.

This sequence joins TRBV2 and TRBJ1-2; D is ambiguous. Trimming shortened V by 7 bases and J by 0 bases, and 9 bases separated the two germline ends. The CDR3 runs to 13 residues. Germline loops: CDR1 SNHLY, CDR2 FYNNEI. CDR3 region: CASTRGPNYGYTF. Written as DNA, the CDR3 is TGTGCCAGCACCCGAGGGCCTAACTATGGCTACACCTTC. Based on the CDR3 plus reference TRBV2 and TRBJ1-2, the full variable domain is EPEVTQTPSHQVTQMGQEVILRCVPISNHLYFYWYRQILGQKVEFLVSFYNNEISEKSEIFDDQFSVERPDGSNFTLKIRSTKLEDSAMYFCASTRGPNYGYTFGSGTRLTVV.

Notes on this clone: This may be a read error: a much more frequent sequence differs by one nucleotide. The chain has TRBV11-3 and TRBJ2-1, with 7 bases aligning to TRBD2. The CDR3 extends over 13 amino acids. The trim removed 8 bases at V and 0 bases at J, leaving 1 base unmatched. Germline V gene data show CDR1 as SGHNT and CDR2 as YENEEA. CDR3 loop: CASGGSSYNEQFF. For the CDR3, the DNA is TGTGCCAGCGGCGGGAGCTCCTACAATGAGCAGTTCTTC.

J is TRBJ2-1 and V is TRBV5-4, with 10 bases matching TRBD1. The J segment lost 6 bases and the V segment lost 4 bases, leaving 7 bases of the junction unmatched. Germline loops: CDR1 SGHNT, CDR2 YYREEE (reference sequence). The CDR3 runs to 15 residues. The CDR3 here is CASSVPGQGFNEQFF. In DNA, the CDR3 is TGTGCCAGCAGCGTTCCGGGACAGGGGTTCAATGAGCAGTTCTTC.

This CDR3 reads CASRPETGAAFGYTF. The CDR3 nucleotides are TGTGCCAGCAGGCCGGAGACAGGGGCGGCATTTGGCTACACCTTC. The chain uses TRBV28 and TRBJ1-2; 8 bases are shared with TRBD1. This CDR3 is 15 amino acids long. Unmatched junction bases numbered 13, after V lost 6 bases and J lost 7 bases. Germline lookup yields CDR1 MDHEN and CDR2 SYDVKM.

The chain uses TRBV2 and TRBJ2-7; a possible D gene is TRBD1 (6 bases). The CDR3 has 14 residues. From germline, CDR1 is SNHLY and CDR2 FYNNEI. Trimming cost V 3 bases and J 3 bases, with 12 bases left between them. The CDR3 coding sequence is TGTGCCAGCAGTGACCAGGGGCGACTCTACGAGCAGTACTTC. Its protein is CASSDQGRLYEQYF. Together with reference TRBV2 and TRBJ2-7, the CDR3 gives the full variable domain: EPEVTQTPSHQVTQMGQEVILRCVPISNHLYFYWYRQILGQKVEFLVSFYNNEISEKSEIFDDQFSVERPDGSNFTLKIRSTKLEDSAMYFCASSDQGRLYEQYFGPGTRLTVT.

As regards this clone: The same CDR3 arises from other DNA sequences in this sample as well. The J gene is TRBJ2-3, the V gene TRBV28; TRBD2 matches at 7 bases. J lost 0 bases, V lost 3 bases, and 9 bases had no gene match. This CDR3 has 17 amino acids. Germline V gives CDR1 MDHEN, CDR2 SYDVKM. This CDR3 is CASSLLGLAVSTDTQYF. In DNA form, the CDR3 reads TGTGCCAGCAGTTTGCTCGGGCTAGCGGTTAGCACAGATACGCAGTATTTT.